Listed here are 30 T cell receptor beta chains from one sample, sequenced in a study of neurological immune-mediated disorders. TCRdb independently ran MiXCR on the 5' RACE reads; one entry per CDR3 protein. The sample comprises around 53,000 distinct CDR3 sequences, about 4% of which are singletons, and about 3.1% rests with the top ten. The sequencing input was PBMCs. The receptors originated from a man aged 50-59 years with multiple sclerosis.

Ten or more counts support this clonotype. V is TRBV15 and J is TRBJ2-1; 11 nucleotides align to TRBD2. In germline, CDR1 is LNHNV, CDR2 YYDKDF (reference sequence). The CDR3 is 16 amino acids. Trimming at V came to 4 bases and at J to 3 bases, leaving 5 bases not matched to a gene. The CDR3 DNA follows: TGTGCCACCAGCAACCTACTAGCGGGAGACTACAATGAGCAGTTCTTC. It translates to CATSNLLAGDYNEQFF. The variable domain in full, completed from reference TRBV15 and TRBJ2-1, reads DAMVIQNPRYQVTQFGKPVTLSCSQTLNHNVMYWYQQKSSQAPKLLFHYYDKDFNNEADTPDNFQSRRPNTSFCFLDIRSPGLGDTAMYLCATSNLLAGDYNEQFFGPGTRLTVL.

This clonotype was seen many times. The J gene is TRBJ2-3, the V gene TRBV5-1; tentatively, D is TRBD1 (6 bases). The CDR3 spans 15 residues. Germline lookup yields CDR1 SGHRS and CDR2 YFSETQ. With 2 bases removed from V and 7 bases from J, the gap between germline ends came to 17 bases. The DNA of the CDR3 is TGCGCCAGCAGCTTCGGACAGAGTGAGGGCCATACGCAGTATTTT. Translation: CASSFGQSEGHTQYF.

This clonotype was found many times. This rearrangement joins TRBV12-3 or TRBV12-4 to TRBJ2-3; D unresolved. The CDR3 runs to 11 residues. V was shortened by 10 bases and J by 11 bases, with 16 bases between the two germline ends. The CDR3 bases are TGTGCCAACACGACCCCACGGAGGCAGTATTTT. It specifies CANTTPRRQYF.

This clonotype was recorded many times. V gene TRBV5-1 combines with J gene TRBJ2-2, with D tentatively TRBD1 (6 bases). V was clipped by 1 base and J by 3 bases, with 7 bases between them. This CDR3 contains 14 residues. Germline loops: CDR1 SGHRS, CDR2 YFSETQ. The CDR3: CASSLRTDTGELFF. CDR3 bases: TGCGCCAGCAGCTTGCGGACAGACACCGGGGAGCTGTTTTTT.

The sample holds many counts of this clonotype. This CDR3 is CASSRNRVEAFF. CDR3 coding DNA: TGTGCCAGCAGCCGAAACAGGGTTGAAGCTTTCTTT. The V and J genes are TRBV7-2 and TRBJ1-1; D is possibly TRBD1 (6 bases). With 5 bases removed from V and 7 bases from J, the gap between germline ends came to 11 bases. The CDR3 extends over 12 amino acids. CDR1 is SGHTA, CDR2 FQGNSA, per germline.

This clonotype was detected only a few times. The junction differs from germline at one of its ends, possibly a read error. This chain joins TRBV5-1 and TRBJ1-5; the D is unclear. The CDR3 loop spans 13 amino acids. Germline V gene lookup returns CDR1 SGHRS and CDR2 YFSETQ. This CDR3 is CASSLDVDQPQNF. As DNA, the CDR3 is TGCGCCAGCAGCTTGGACGTGGATCAGCCCCAGAATTTT.

The V gene is TRBV6-6, the J gene TRBJ2-2, with 9 bases matching TRBD2. This CDR3 has 17 amino acids. Germline V lookup: CDR1 MNHNY, CDR2 SVGAGI (reference sequence). Trimming removed 0 bases from V and 4 bases from J; junction bases left unmatched: 6. CDR3 sequence: CASSYSQRGALTGELFF. Written as DNA, the CDR3 is TGTGCCAGCAGTTACTCCCAGCGGGGGGCCCTCACCGGGGAGCTGTTTTTT.

This clonotype was detected a few times. A read error may be the cause here, since a much bigger clone is one base away. The chain is built from TRBV5-1 and TRBJ1-1; the D gene is possibly TRBD1 (5 bases). Trimming stripped 0 bases from V and 10 bases from J, with 16 bases between. Germline V CDR1 and CDR2: SGHRS, YFSETQ. This CDR3 region has 14 residues. CDR3 nucleotide sequence: TGCGCCAGCAGCTTGGCCACGGGGGGTGGAGGAGCTTTCTTT. This codes for CASSLATGGGGAFF.

This clonotype has a handful of counts. The gene calls are TRBV27 and TRBJ2-7, with 9 bases lining up with TRBD1. The germline V gene has CDR1 MNHEY and CDR2 SMNVEV (reference sequence). The CDR3 covers 15 residues. V was pared by 4 bases and J by 5 bases, with 9 bases of the junction left unmatched. CDR3 residues: CASSSSGTGSNEQYF. CDR3 in DNA: TGTGCCAGCAGTTCTTCTGGGACAGGGAGCAACGAGCAGTACTTC.

This clonotype was seen repeatedly, ten times or more. The chain has TRBV10-3 and TRBJ2-7; TRBD2 agrees at 7 bases. There are 14 residues in the CDR3. Germline V gives CDR1 ENHRY, CDR2 SYGVKD. V lost 2 bases to trimming and J lost 2 bases; unmatched junction nucleotides: 3. DNA for the CDR3: TGTGCCATCAGTGAGGGCCTAGCGGCCTACGAGCAGTACTTC. Residues: CAISEGLAAYEQYF.

The chain is built from TRBV7-2 and TRBJ2-1, with TRBD2 as a possible D gene (6 bases). Germline CDR1 and CDR2: SGHTA and FQGNSA. There are 15 residues in the CDR3. The CDR3 sequence is CASLRESNSYNEQFF. The CDR3 nucleotides are TGTGCATCGCTCCGGGAGTCCAATTCCTACAATGAGCAGTTCTTC.

This clonotype was detected ten times or more. The V and J genes are TRBV11-3 and TRBJ2-1; no firm D call. There are 13 residues in the CDR3. Germline loops: CDR1 SGHNT, CDR2 YENEEA. The germline V and J ends were trimmed by 1 base and 3 bases, with 4 bases remaining between them. CDR3 nucleotide sequence: TGTGCCAGCAGCTTAGTTCGCTACAATGAGCAGTTCTTC. It codes for CASSLVRYNEQFF.

This clonotype was counted many times. The J gene is TRBJ2-7, the V gene TRBV9; D unclear. The germline gives CDR1 SGDLS, CDR2 YYNGEE. CDR3 size: 14 residues. The germline V and J ends were trimmed by 0 bases and 1 base, with 8 bases remaining between them. The DNA of the CDR3 is TGTGCCAGCAGCGTAGTAAGTGATTCCTACGAGCAGTACTTC. Residues: CASSVVSDSYEQYF.

V gene TRBV9 combines with J gene TRBJ2-7; TRBD1 aligns across 10 bases. The junction had 8 bases not matched to a gene; V was cut back by 1 base and J by 7 bases. Germline loops: CDR1 SGDLS, CDR2 YYNGEE. The CDR3 sequence is 15 residues long. Here the CDR3 reads CASSVKDRGQQEQYF. CDR3 DNA sequence: TGTGCCAGCAGCGTAAAAGACAGGGGGCAACAAGAGCAGTACTTC.

This clonotype has a count of ten or more. The J gene is TRBJ2-1, the V gene TRBV7-2, with 13 bases lining up with TRBD2. V shed 5 bases and J 7 bases; nucleotides not matched to a gene: 5. CDR1 is SGHTA and CDR2 is FQGNSA in the germline V gene. The CDR3 extends over 15 amino acids. The CDR3 loop is CASSQLAGGPNEQFF. In nucleotides, the CDR3 is TGTGCCAGCAGCCAACTAGCGGGAGGGCCTAATGAGCAGTTCTTC.

This clonotype was seen a few times. The V gene is TRBV28, the J gene TRBJ1-5, with TRBD1 matching 7 bases. The CDR3 sequence is 16 residues long. The V and J ends lost 6 bases and 0 bases, in that order; junction bases with no gene match: 8. Per the germline V gene, CDR1 is MDHEN and CDR2 is SYDVKM. CDR3 residues: CASRKGTDYSNQPQHF. In nucleotides, the CDR3 is TGTGCCAGCAGAAAAGGGACAGACTATAGCAATCAGCCCCAGCATTTT.

This clonotype was detected ten times or more. This chain uses TRBV6-5 with TRBJ2-7, with 9 bases fitting TRBD2. J gave up 2 bases and V 0 bases, and 2 bases lay outside the gene matches. CDR3 length: 15 residues. Germline V gene sequence: CDR1 MNHEY, CDR2 SVGAGI. CDR3 nucleotide sequence: TGTGCCAGCAGTTACTCGACTAGCGGAACCTACGAGCAGTACTTC. This sequence encodes CASSYSTSGTYEQYF.

Many counts were recorded for this clonotype. This sequence joins TRBV4-1 and TRBJ1-2, with 7 positions matching TRBD1. V dropped 5 bases and J dropped 2; count of bases not matched to a gene: 5. The CDR3 covers 14 residues. From germline, CDR1 is MGHRA and CDR2 YSYEKL. This chain's CDR3 is CASSLGQLNYGYTF. For the CDR3, the DNA is TGCGCCAGCAGCTTGGGACAGTTAAACTATGGCTACACCTTC.

This clonotype was observed many times. Written as DNA, the CDR3 is TGTGCCAGCAGTTTAAGAGTGGGTTTGGGTGGTAATGAAAAACTGTTTTTT. Translating it yields CASSLRVGLGGNEKLFF. The chain is built from TRBV12-3 or TRBV12-4 and TRBJ1-4; no firm D call. This CDR3 has 17 amino acids. The ends were cut back, 2 bases at V and 4 bases at J, with 17 bases in the middle.

This clonotype has a count of ten or more. The chain is built from TRBV5-1 and TRBJ2-7, with TRBD2 matching over 8 bases. Germline values: CDR1 SGHRS, CDR2 YFSETQ. The CDR3 runs 12 residues. J gave up 5 bases and V 4 bases, and 2 bases lay outside the gene matches. CDR3 sequence reads: CASSRSGNEQYF. The DNA of the CDR3 is TGCGCCAGCAGCCGTAGCGGGAACGAGCAGTACTTC.

Ten or more counts support this clonotype. The chain is built from TRBV7-9 and TRBJ2-3; unclear D gene. This CDR3 contains 12 residues. Germline V lookup: CDR1 SEHNR, CDR2 FQNEAQ (reference sequence). The V end was cut by 5 bases, the J end by 3 bases, with 6 bases between. CDR3 bases: TGTGCCAGCAGCACCTGGACAGATACGCAGTATTTT. It yields the protein CASSTWTDTQYF.

This clonotype has at least ten counts. The chain couples TRBV29-1 to TRBJ2-2; maybe TRBD1 (6 bases). This CDR3 is built from 14 residues. Germline CDR1 and CDR2: SQVTM and ANQGSEA. Between the trimmed V and J ends, which lost 2 bases and 6 bases, there was a span of 13 bases. The DNA for the CDR3 is TGCAGCGTTGAAACTCAGGGGTCTGCCGGGGAGCTGTTTTTT. It translates to CSVETQGSAGELFF.

This chain links TRBV11-2 with TRBJ1-1, with a possible D match to TRBD1 (5 bases). V was shortened by 6 bases and J by 0 bases, with 11 bases between the two germline ends. Germline-derived CDR1 and CDR2 are SGHAT and FQNNGV. The CDR3 spans 14 residues. DNA of the CDR3: TGTGCCAGCAGTGACAGCTTGATGAACACTGAAGCTTTCTTT. As protein: CASSDSLMNTEAFF. Together with reference TRBV11-2 and TRBJ1-1, the CDR3 gives the full variable domain: EAGVAQSPRYKIIEKRQSVAFWCNPISGHATLYWYQQILGQGPKLLIQFQNNGVVDDSQLPKDRFSAERLKGVDSTLKIQPAKLEDSAVYLCASSDSLMNTEAFFGQGTRLTVV.

This clonotype was detected ten times or more. V usage is TRBV5-1 and J usage is TRBJ2-7, with D hard to call. V gave up 0 bases and J gave up 2 bases, with 6 bases separating them. From germline, CDR1 is SGHRS and CDR2 YFSETQ. The CDR3 extends over 13 amino acids. CDR3 nucleotides: TGCGCCAGCAGCTTGGTTGGAACCTACGAGCAGTACTTC. Translated, it gives CASSLVGTYEQYF.

This clonotype has at least ten counts. This sequence joins TRBV5-1 and TRBJ2-3, with D tentatively TRBD2 (6 bases). Deletions cut 5 bases from V and 0 bases from J, with 13 bases between. The CDR3 has 15 residues. In germline, CDR1 is SGHRS, CDR2 YFSETQ. The CDR3 region is CASRVAVRSTDTQYF. The CDR3 DNA follows: TGCGCCAGCAGGGTAGCGGTTCGAAGCACAGATACGCAGTATTTT.

In its sample, this clonotype was seen many times. The CDR3 is CASSSIRTGGEETQYF. In DNA, the CDR3 is TGCGCCAGCAGCTCAATTCGGACAGGGGGCGAAGAGACCCAGTACTTC. The chain joins TRBV5-1 to TRBJ2-5; 11 positions agree with TRBD1. This CDR3 has 16 amino acids. In germline, CDR1 is SGHRS, CDR2 YFSETQ. The V and J ends lost 3 bases and 3 bases, in that order; junction bases with no gene match: 7.

In its sample, this clonotype was seen many times. The rearrangement links TRBV20-1 to TRBJ2-3; D gene uncertain. Germline V lookup: CDR1 DFQATT, CDR2 SNEGSKA (reference sequence). Trimming removed 6 bases from V and 0 bases from J, with 13 bases in between. The CDR3 covers 14 residues. Written as DNA, the CDR3 is TGCAGTGCCCACCGTACGGGCAGCACAGATACGCAGTATTTT. Its translation: CSAHRTGSTDTQYF.

The table lists this clonotype with many counts. The gene calls are TRBV6-5 and TRBJ2-1; 8 bases line up with TRBD1. Germline assignment: CDR1 MNHEY and CDR2 SVGAGI. This CDR3 is 17 amino acids long. Trimming cost V 2 bases and J 0 bases; bases outside gene matches: 6. CDR3 in amino acids: CASSYAGQALSYNEQFF. CDR3 nucleotides: TGTGCCAGCAGTTACGCGGGACAGGCCCTCTCCTACAATGAGCAGTTCTTC.

This clonotype was observed a few times. The chain recombines TRBV12-5 with TRBJ2-7, with 7 bases lining up with TRBD2. The trim removed 3 bases at V and 2 bases at J, leaving 4 bases unmatched. CDR3 length equals 14 residues. Per germline, CDR1 LGHNT and CDR2 FRNRAP. The CDR3 DNA reads TGTGCTAGTGGTTTTCCTAGCGGCCCCTACGAGCAGTACTTC. Translating it yields CASGFPSGPYEQYF.

V and J are TRBV28 and TRBJ2-7; 8 nucleotides agree with TRBD2. This CDR3 region has 13 residues. The V and J ends lost 5 bases and 2 bases, in that order; junction bases with no gene match: 2. From germline, CDR1 is MDHEN and CDR2 SYDVKM. Here the CDR3 DNA reads TGTGCCAGCAGTCCCGGGAGGGCCTACGAGCAGTACTTC. Amino acids: CASSPGRAYEQYF.